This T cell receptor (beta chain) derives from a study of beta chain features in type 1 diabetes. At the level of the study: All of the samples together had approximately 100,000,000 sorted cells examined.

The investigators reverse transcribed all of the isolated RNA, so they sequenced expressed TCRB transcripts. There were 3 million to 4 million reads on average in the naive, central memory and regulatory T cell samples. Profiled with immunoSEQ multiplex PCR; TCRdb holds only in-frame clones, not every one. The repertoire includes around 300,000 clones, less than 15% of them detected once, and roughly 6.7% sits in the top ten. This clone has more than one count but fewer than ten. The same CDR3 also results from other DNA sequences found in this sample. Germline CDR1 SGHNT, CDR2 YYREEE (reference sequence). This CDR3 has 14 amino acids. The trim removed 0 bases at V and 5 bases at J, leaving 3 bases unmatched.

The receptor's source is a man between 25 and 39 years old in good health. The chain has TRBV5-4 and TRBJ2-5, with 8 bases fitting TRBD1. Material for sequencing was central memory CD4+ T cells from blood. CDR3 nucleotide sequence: TGTGCCAGCAGCTTGGGGACAGGGAAGGAGACCCAGTACTTC. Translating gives CASSLGTGKETQYF.